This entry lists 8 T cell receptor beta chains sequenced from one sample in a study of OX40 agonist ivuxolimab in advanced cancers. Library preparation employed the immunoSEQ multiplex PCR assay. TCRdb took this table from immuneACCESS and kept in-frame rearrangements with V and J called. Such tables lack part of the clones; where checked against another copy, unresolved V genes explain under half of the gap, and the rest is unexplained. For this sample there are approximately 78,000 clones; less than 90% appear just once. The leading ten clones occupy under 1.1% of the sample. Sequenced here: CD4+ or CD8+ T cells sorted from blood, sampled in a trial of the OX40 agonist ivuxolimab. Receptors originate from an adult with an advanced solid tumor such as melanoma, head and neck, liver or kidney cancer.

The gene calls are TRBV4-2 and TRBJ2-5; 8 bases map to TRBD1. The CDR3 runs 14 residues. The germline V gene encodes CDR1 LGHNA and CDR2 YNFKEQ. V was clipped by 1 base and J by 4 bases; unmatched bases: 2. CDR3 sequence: CASSQGGQGETQYF. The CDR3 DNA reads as TGTGCCAGCAGCCAAGGAGGACAGGGAGAGACCCAGTACTTC.

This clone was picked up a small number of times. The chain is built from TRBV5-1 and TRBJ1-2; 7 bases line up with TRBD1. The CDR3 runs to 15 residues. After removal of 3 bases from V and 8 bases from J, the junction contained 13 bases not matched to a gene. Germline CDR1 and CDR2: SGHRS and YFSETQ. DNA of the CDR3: TGCGCCAGCAGCTCCGGATCCACAGGGGAAGGAGGCTACACCTTC. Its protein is CASSSGSTGEGGYTF.

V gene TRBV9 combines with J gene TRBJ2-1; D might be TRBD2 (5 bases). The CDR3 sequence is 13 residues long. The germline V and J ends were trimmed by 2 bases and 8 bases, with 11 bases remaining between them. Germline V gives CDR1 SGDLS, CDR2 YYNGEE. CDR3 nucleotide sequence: TGTGCCAGCAGCGTGCTTAGCGTGGATGAGCAGTTCTTC. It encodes CASSVLSVDEQFF.

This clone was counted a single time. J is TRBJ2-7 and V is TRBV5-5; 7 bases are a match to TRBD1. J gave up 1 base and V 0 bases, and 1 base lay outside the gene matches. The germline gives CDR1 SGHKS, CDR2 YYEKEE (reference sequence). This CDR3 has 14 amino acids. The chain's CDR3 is CASSLVGQSYEQYF. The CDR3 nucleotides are TGTGCCAGCAGCTTGGTGGGACAGTCCTACGAGCAGTACTTC.

The CDR3 region is CASSSQGPETQYF. In nucleotides, the CDR3 is TGTGCCAGCAGTTCCCAGGGGCCGGAGACCCAGTACTTC. The V call is TRBV5-4, the J call TRBJ2-5; D possibly corresponds to TRBD1 (6 bases). The CDR3 has 13 amino acids. The germline V gene has CDR1 SGHNT and CDR2 YYREEE (reference sequence). Trimming removed 5 bases from V and 5 bases from J, with 13 bases in between. The entire variable domain, with the rest obtained from reference TRBV5-4 and TRBJ2-5, is as follows: ETGVTQSPTHLIKTRGQQVTLRCSSQSGHNTVSWYQQALGQGPQFIFQYYREEENGRGNFPPRFSGLQFPNYSSELNVNALELDDSALYLCASSSQGPETQYFGPGTRLLVL.

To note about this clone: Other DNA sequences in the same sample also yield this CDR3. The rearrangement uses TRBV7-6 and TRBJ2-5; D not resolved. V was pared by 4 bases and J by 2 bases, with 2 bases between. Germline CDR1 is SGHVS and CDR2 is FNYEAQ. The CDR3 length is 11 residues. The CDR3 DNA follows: TGTGCCAGCAGCTCGCAAGAGACCCAGTACTTC. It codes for CASSSQETQYF. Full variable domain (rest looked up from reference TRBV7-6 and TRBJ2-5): GAGVSQSPRYKVTKRGQDVALRCDPISGHVSLYWYRQALGQGPEFLTYFNYEAQQDKSGLPNDRFSAERPEGSISTLTIQRTEQRDSAMYRCASSSQETQYFGPGTRLLVL.

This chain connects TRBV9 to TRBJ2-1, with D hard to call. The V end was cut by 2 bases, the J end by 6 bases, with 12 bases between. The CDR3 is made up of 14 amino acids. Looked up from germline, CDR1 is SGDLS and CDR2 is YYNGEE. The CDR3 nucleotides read TGTGCCAGCAGCGTGGGGTCCCCCCCCAATGAGCAGTTCTTC. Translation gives CASSVGSPPNEQFF.

CDR3 in DNA: TGTGCCAGCTCATCAGGGGCCGGGGAGCTGTTTTTT. Translation gives CASSSGAGELFF. The rearrangement joins TRBV18 to TRBJ2-2, with D perhaps TRBD1 (6 bases). Trimming took 5 bases from V and 6 from J, leaving 7 bases between them. The CDR3 is made up of 12 amino acids. Per the germline V gene, CDR1 is KGHSH and CDR2 is LQKENI.